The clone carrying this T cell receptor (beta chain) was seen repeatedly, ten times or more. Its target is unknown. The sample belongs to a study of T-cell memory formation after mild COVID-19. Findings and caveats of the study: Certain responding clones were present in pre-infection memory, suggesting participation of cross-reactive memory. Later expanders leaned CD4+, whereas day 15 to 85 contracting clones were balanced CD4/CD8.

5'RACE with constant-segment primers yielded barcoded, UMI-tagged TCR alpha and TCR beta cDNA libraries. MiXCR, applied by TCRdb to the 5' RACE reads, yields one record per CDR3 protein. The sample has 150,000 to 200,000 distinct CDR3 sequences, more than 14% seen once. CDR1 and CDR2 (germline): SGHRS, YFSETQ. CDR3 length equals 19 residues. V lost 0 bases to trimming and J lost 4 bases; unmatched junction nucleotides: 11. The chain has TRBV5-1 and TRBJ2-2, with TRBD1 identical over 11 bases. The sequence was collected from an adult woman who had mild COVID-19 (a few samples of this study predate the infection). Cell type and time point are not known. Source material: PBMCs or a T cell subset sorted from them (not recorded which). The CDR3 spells CASSLGGPGQGASTGELFF. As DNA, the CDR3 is TGCGCCAGCAGCTTGGGAGGCCCCGGACAGGGGGCGAGCACCGGGGAGCTGTTTTTT. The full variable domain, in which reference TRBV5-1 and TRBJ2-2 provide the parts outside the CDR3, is KAGVTQTPRYLIKTRGQQVTLSCSPISGHRSVSWYQQTPGQGLQFLFEYFSETQRNKGNFPGRFSGRQFSNSRSEMNVSTLELGDSALYLCASSLGGPGQGASTGELFFGEGSRLTVL.